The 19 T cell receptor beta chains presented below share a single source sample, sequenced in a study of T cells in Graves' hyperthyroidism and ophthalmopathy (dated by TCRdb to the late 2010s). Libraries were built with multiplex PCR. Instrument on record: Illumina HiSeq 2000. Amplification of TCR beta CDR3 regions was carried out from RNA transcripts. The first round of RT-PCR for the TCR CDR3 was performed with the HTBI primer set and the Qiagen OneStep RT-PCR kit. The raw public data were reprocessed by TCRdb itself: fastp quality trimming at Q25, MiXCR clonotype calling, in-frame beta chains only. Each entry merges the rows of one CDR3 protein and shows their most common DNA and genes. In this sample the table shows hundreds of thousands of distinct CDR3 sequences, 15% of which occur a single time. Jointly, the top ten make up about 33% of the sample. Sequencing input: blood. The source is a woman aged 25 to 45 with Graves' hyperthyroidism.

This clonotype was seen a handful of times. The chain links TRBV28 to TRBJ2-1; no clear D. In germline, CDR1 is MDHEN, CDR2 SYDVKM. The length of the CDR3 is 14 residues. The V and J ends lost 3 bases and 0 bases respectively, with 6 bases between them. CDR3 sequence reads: CASSFEPSYNEQFF. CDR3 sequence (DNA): TGTGCCAGCAGTTTCGAGCCCTCCTACAATGAGCAGTTCTTC. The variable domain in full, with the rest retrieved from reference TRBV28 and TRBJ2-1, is DVKVTQSSRYLVKRTGEKVFLECVQDMDHENMFWYRQDPGLGLRLIYFSYDVKMKEKGDIPEGYSVSREKKERFSLILESASTNQTSMYLCASSFEPSYNEQFFGPGTRLTVL.

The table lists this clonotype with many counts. The CDR3 loop is CASSPSGVLSDEQFF. The CDR3 DNA sequence: TGTGCCAGCAGTCCCAGCGGGGTTTTGTCGGATGAGCAGTTCTTC. The chain couples TRBV12-3 or TRBV12-4 to TRBJ2-1; TRBD2 aligns across 7 bases. Trimming took 5 bases from V and 8 from J; bases not matched to a gene: 12. CDR3 length equals 15 residues.

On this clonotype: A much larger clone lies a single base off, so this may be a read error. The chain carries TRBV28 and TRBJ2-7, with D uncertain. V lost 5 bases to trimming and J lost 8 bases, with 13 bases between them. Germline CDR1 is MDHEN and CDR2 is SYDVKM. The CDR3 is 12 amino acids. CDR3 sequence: CASSAGPSQQYF. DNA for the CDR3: TGTGCCAGCAGTGCCGGACCCAGTCAGCAGTACTTC.

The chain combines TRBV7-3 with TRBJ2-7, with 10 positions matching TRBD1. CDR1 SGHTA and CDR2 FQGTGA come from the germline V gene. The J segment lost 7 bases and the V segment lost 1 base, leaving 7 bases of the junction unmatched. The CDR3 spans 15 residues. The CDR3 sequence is CASSLMGGQGGEQYF. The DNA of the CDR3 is TGTGCCAGCAGCTTAATGGGCGGACAGGGGGGGGAGCAGTACTTC.

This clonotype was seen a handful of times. The CDR3 loop reads CASSQYTRGITF. The CDR3 DNA sequence: TGTGCCAGCAGCCAATACACGAGGGGCATCACCTTC. The chain joins TRBV3-1 to TRBJ1-2; TRBD1 is a possible D gene (5 bases). With 2 bases removed from V and 13 bases from J, the gap between germline ends came to 14 bases. Germline loops: CDR1 LGHDT, CDR2 YNNKEL (reference sequence). The CDR3 covers 12 residues.

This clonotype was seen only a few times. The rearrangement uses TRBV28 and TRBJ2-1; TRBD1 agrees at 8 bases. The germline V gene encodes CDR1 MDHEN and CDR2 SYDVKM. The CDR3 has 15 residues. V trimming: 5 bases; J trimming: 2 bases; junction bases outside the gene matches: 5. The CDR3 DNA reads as TGTGCCAGCAGTAATACAGGGGGACCCTACAATGAGCAGTTCTTC. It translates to CASSNTGGPYNEQFF.

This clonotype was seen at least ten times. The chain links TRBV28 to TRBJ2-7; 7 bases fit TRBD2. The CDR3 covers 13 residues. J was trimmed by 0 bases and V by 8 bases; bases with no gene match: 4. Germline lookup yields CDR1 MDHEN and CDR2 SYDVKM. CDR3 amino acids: CASVSGRSYEQYF. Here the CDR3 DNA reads TGTGCCAGCGTTAGCGGGCGCTCCTACGAGCAGTACTTC.

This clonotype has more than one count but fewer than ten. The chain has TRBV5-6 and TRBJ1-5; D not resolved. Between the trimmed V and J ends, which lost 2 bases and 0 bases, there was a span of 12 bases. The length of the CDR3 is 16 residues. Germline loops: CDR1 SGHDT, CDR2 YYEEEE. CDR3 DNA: TGTGCCAGCAGCTTTATGGCCACATATAGCAATCAGCCCCAGCATTTT. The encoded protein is CASSFMATYSNQPQHF.

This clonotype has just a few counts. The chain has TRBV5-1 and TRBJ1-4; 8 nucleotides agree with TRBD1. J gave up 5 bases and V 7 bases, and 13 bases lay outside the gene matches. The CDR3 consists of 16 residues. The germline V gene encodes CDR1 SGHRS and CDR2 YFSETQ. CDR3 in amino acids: CASSYGTGAMNEKLFF. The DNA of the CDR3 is TGCGCCAGCTCCTACGGGACAGGTGCGATGAATGAAAAACTGTTTTTT.

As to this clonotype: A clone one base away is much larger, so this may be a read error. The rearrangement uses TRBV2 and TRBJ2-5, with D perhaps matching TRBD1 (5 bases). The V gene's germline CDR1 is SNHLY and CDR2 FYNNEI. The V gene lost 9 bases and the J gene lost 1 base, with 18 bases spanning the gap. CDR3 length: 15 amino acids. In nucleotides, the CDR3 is TGTGCCAGTTCCAGGGAATCTCAGTGCCAAGAGACCCAGTACTTC. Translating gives CASSRESQCQETQYF.

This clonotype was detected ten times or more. The CDR3 nucleotides are TGCAGCGTTGAAGATACAGGAACCTCCTACGAGCAGTACTTC. This encodes CSVEDTGTSYEQYF. The chain uses TRBV29-1 and TRBJ2-7, with TRBD1 as a possible D gene (5 bases). This CDR3 has 14 amino acids. V was pared by 0 bases and J by 0 bases, with 9 bases between. Germline V gene sequence: CDR1 SQVTM, CDR2 ANQGSEA.

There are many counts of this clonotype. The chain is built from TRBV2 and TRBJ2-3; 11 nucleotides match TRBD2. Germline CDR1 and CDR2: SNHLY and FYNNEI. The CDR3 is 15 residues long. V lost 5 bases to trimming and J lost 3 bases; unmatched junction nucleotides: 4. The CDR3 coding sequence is TGTGCCAGCAGTCGTAGCGGGAGGGTGACAGATACGCAGTATTTT. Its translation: CASSRSGRVTDTQYF.

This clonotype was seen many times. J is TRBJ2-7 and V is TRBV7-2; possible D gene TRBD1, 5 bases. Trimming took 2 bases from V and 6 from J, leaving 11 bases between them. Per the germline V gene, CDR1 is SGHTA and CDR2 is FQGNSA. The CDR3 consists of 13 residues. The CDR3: CASSLHLQGEQYF. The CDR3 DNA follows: TGTGCCAGCAGCTTACACCTGCAGGGCGAGCAGTACTTC.

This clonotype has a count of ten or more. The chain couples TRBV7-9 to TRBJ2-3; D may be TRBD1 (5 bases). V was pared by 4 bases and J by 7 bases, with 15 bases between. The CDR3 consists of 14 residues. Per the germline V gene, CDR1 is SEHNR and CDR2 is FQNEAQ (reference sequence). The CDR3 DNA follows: TGTGCCAGCAGCTACCCACTCCGACAGAATACGCAGTATTTT. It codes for CASSYPLRQNTQYF.

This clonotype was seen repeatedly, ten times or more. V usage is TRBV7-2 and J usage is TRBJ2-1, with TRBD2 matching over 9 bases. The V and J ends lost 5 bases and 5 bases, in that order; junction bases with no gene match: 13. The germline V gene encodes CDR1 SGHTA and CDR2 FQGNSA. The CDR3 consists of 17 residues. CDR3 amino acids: CASSPWSSGRTDNEQFF. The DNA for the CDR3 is TGTGCCAGCAGCCCTTGGTCCAGCGGGAGGACGGACAATGAGCAGTTCTTC.

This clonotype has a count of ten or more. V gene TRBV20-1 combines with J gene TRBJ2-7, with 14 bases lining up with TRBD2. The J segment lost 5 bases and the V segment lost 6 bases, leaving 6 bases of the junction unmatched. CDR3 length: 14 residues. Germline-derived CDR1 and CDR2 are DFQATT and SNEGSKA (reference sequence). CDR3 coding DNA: TGCAGTGCGGAGGGACTAGCGGGAGCCCACGAGCAGTACTTC. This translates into CSAEGLAGAHEQYF.

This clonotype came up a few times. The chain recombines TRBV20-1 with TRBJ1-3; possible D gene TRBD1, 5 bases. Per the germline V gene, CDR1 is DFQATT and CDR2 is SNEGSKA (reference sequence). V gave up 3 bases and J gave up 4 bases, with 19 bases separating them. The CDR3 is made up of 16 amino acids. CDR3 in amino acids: CSASPIGARVGNTIYF. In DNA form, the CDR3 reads TGCAGTGCTAGTCCCATAGGGGCCAGGGTCGGAAACACCATATATTTT.

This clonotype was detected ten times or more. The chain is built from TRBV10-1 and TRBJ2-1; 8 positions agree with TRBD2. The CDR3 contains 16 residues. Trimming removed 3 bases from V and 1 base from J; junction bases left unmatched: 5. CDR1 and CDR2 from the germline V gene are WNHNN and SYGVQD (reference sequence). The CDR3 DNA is TGCGCCAGCAGTGACCGACTAGCGTCTTCCTACAATGAGCAGTTCTTC. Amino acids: CASSDRLASSYNEQFF.

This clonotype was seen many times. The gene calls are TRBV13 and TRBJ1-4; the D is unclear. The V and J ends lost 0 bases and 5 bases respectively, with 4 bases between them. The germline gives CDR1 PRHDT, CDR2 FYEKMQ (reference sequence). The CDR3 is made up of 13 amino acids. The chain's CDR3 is CASSLGPNEKLFF. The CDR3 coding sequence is TGTGCCAGCAGCTTAGGGCCGAATGAAAAACTGTTTTTT.